The text below deals with one T cell receptor beta chain. Its antigen remains unknown. The primer mix had 60 Vbeta and 13 Jbeta primers. Method: immunoSEQ multiplex PCR; TCRdb's copy keeps in-frame clones and lacks some. The data hold 100,000 or so clones, with about three quarters observed a single time. This entry belongs to a study of cytomegalovirus exposure and HLA in healthy donors. Study outcomes and limitations: Some public TCRs appeared in many individuals, while most sequences were rare.

CDR1 and CDR2 from the germline V gene are SGHVS and FQNEAQ. Trimming took 3 bases from V and 6 from J, leaving 14 bases between them. The CDR3 runs to 14 residues. The receptor was isolated from a man aged 40-50 years in good health and CMV-seronegative. The chain recombines TRBV7-8 with TRBJ1-1, with D possibly TRBD1 on 5 matching bases. The sequencing sample was made of PBMCs. Here the CDR3 DNA reads TGTGCCAGCAGCTTTCAGGGCCAAGGACCTGAAGCTTTCTTT. As protein: CASSFQGQGPEAFF.